A single sample gave rise to the 8 T cell receptor beta chains below, sequenced in a study of cytomegalovirus exposure and HLA in healthy donors. The PCR employed 60 Vbeta primers together with 13 Jbeta primers. The method was immunoSEQ multiplex PCR; TCRdb's version includes in-frame clones alone and lacks a portion of them. Of some 150,000 clones listed, roughly 77% are singletons. The source material was PBMCs. All receptors derive from a man aged 30-40 years in good health and CMV-seropositive.

This sequence joins TRBV10-2 and TRBJ2-7, with D possibly TRBD2 on 5 matching bases. Trimming pared 2 bases from V and 3 bases from J, leaving 8 bases between. This CDR3 spans 13 amino acids. Looked up from germline, CDR1 is WSHSY and CDR2 is SAAADI. The CDR3 sequence is CASSEDAGYEQYF. The CDR3 DNA reads as TGCGCCAGCAGTGAGGATGCGGGCTACGAGCAGTACTTC.

The chain combines TRBV7-2 with TRBJ2-3; 9 bases are a match to TRBD1. Germline V gene data show CDR1 as SGHTA and CDR2 as FQGNSA. The V gene end was trimmed by 8 bases and the J gene end by 2 bases; junction bases not matched to a gene: 5. The CDR3 runs 14 residues. The CDR3 DNA sequence: TGTGCCAGCGAGGACAGGGGTGACACAGATACGCAGTATTTT. Amino acids: CASEDRGDTDTQYF.

The sample holds a few counts of this clone. The CDR3 is CASSLDGAGEQFF. Here the CDR3 DNA reads TGTGCCAGCAGCTTAGATGGGGCTGGTGAGCAGTTCTTC. This chain uses TRBV7-9 with TRBJ2-1, with a weak D call TRBD1 (5 bases). Trimming removed 1 base at V and 9 bases at J, with 10 bases between. Looked up from germline, CDR1 is SEHNR and CDR2 is FQNEAQ (reference sequence). This CDR3 comprises 13 residues.

V usage is TRBV2 and J usage is TRBJ1-3; tentatively, D is TRBD1 (6 bases). Germline V gene lookup returns CDR1 SNHLY and CDR2 FYNNEI. Deletions cut 4 bases from V and 0 bases from J, with 16 bases between. The CDR3 is 17 amino acids. This CDR3 reads CASSGTVGPLSGNTIYF. DNA of the CDR3: TGTGCCAGCAGTGGGACAGTCGGCCCACTCTCTGGAAACACCATATATTTT. Based on the CDR3 plus reference TRBV2 and TRBJ1-3, the full variable domain is EPEVTQTPSHQVTQMGQEVILRCVPISNHLYFYWYRQILGQKVEFLVSFYNNEISEKSEIFDDQFSVERPDGSNFTLKIRSTKLEDSAMYFCASSGTVGPLSGNTIYFGEGSWLTVV.

This sequence joins TRBV2 and TRBJ2-1, with 8 bases lining up with TRBD1. This CDR3 has 15 residues. Per germline, CDR1 SNHLY and CDR2 FYNNEI. With 5 bases clipped from V and 6 bases from J, the junction kept 9 bases outside the gene matches. CDR3 region: CASSRTGFGANEQFF. Written as DNA, the CDR3 is TGTGCCAGCAGTCGGACAGGGTTTGGAGCCAATGAGCAGTTCTTC.

In regard to this clone: This sample includes further DNA sequences coding for the same CDR3. This rearrangement joins TRBV6-6 to TRBJ2-7; 10 nucleotides match TRBD2. The CDR3 length is 15 residues. Per germline, CDR1 MNHNY and CDR2 SVGAGI (reference sequence). J was trimmed by 3 bases and V by 0 bases; bases with no gene match: 2. Written as DNA, the CDR3 is TGTGCCAGCAGTTACTCGGCTAGCGGGGGCTACGAGCAGTACTTC. This translates into CASSYSASGGYEQYF.

V and J are TRBV12-5 and TRBJ2-1; possible D gene TRBD1, 6 bases. This CDR3 is built from 14 residues. Per the germline V gene, CDR1 is LGHNT and CDR2 is FRNRAP. The germline V and J ends were trimmed by 6 bases and 2 bases, with 11 bases remaining between them. This CDR3 reads CASGTTGAYNEQFF. In DNA, the CDR3 is TGTGCTAGTGGCACGACAGGAGCCTACAATGAGCAGTTCTTC.

This clone was detected only a few times. The V call is TRBV9, the J call TRBJ1-1; the match to TRBD1 covers 7 bases. The CDR3 consists of 17 residues. Trimming removed 1 base from V and 6 bases from J; junction bases left unmatched: 15. CDR1 is SGDLS, CDR2 YYNGEE, per germline. This CDR3 is CASSVSAGGIGYAEAFF. The CDR3 DNA follows: TGTGCCAGCAGCGTATCCGCAGGGGGAATTGGGTACGCTGAAGCTTTCTTT.